The present TCR beta chain was sequenced within a study of blood T cell repertoires in COVID-19. In the study overall: Collection of acute and convalescent COVID-19 samples took place in the United States, Italy and Spain. Nucleic acid was either cDNA or gDNA, and it came from T cells, B-cell-depleted T cells, or PBMCs.

Methods used by the authors: By means of reference gene primer amplification, nucleated cell counts were estimated. Here immunoSEQ multiplex PCR was the method, and the copy in TCRdb shows in-frame clones only, minus some. Clone size and V and J calls were adopted from that table, with D and trimming inferred from the DNA. The data contain under 300,000 clones, 84% of them singletons. Sequencing was performed on peripheral blood. This receptor was taken from a woman in her thirties or forties who had recovered from COVID-19.

The CDR3 DNA sequence: TGTGCCAGTAGTACGTCGTGGGGGGAGGCGTACAATGAGCAGTTCTTC. Amino acids: CASSTSWGEAYNEQFF. This chain joins TRBV19 and TRBJ2-1; D is possibly TRBD2 (6 bases). CDR1 is LNHDA and CDR2 is SQIVND in the germline V gene (reference sequence). The CDR3 extends over 16 amino acids. V dropped 4 bases and J dropped 4 bases, with 17 bases sitting between them.